This T cell receptor (beta chain) was sequenced for a study of T cells after yellow fever vaccination. This clonotype was picked up many times. CDR1 is SEHNR, CDR2 FQNEAQ, per germline (reference sequence). The length of the CDR3 is 15 residues. V was pared by 5 bases and J by 4 bases, with 18 bases between. TCRdb used MiXCR to reprocess the 5' RACE reads, holding one entry per CDR3 protein. The table lists 300,000 to 400,000 distinct CDR3 sequences, about 6.2% of them singletons. This chain connects TRBV7-9 to TRBJ2-7, with a possible D match to TRBD2 (5 bases). The receptor was derived from a man aged 30 to 45 who received the YFV17D yellow fever vaccine. The source material was PBMCs, sampled 5 days after the yellow fever booster vaccination. In nucleotides, the CDR3 is TGTGCCAGCAGCCGACCCACTAGGATCGGGTACGAGCAGTACTTC. This sequence encodes CASSRPTRIGYEQYF.